Reported below is one TCR beta chain. What it binds is not known. Isolated RNA was reverse transcribed in full, so expressed TCRB transcripts were sequenced. Some clones are missing from TCRdb's copy, which holds only in-frame ones; the method was immunoSEQ multiplex PCR. The repertoire consists of about 320,000 clones, with approximately 15% occurring once and the leading ten covering more than 6.5%. The CDR3 totals 13 residues. Germline values: CDR1 GTSNPN, CDR2 SVGIG (reference sequence). V lost 4 bases to trimming and J lost 4 bases; unmatched junction nucleotides: 4. Stem cell-like memory, regulatory, central memory and naive CD4+ cells were sorted via CD45RO/CCR7/CD25/CD127/CD95/CD27. These data originate in a study of beta chain features in type 1 diabetes. Background on the study: When patients were set against healthy donors, age, gender and cell yields were similar. Regarding the study as a whole: Patients with type 1 diabetes showed fewer VDJ junction insertions and more deletions.

The rearrangement uses TRBV30 and TRBJ2-1; 7 nucleotides line up with TRBD2. The sequenced material came from central memory CD4+ T cells from blood. The sequence came from a man aged 25-45 years in good health. CDR3 sequence: CAWTSGFYNEQFF. The CDR3 coding sequence is TGTGCCTGGACTAGCGGATTTTACAATGAGCAGTTCTTC.